The 24 T cell receptor beta chains presented below share a single source sample, sequenced in a study of blood T cell repertoires in COVID-19. Using immunoSEQ multiplex PCR, the repertoire was profiled, and TCRdb retains in-frame clones only, with some absent. The repertoire holds roughly 200,000 clones, with about 85% as singletons. The source material was peripheral blood. The source of these receptors is a person aged 70 to 85 with COVID-19, enrolled during active disease.

This clone was seen once. The V call is TRBV7-2, the J call TRBJ1-1; D is undetermined. Looked up from germline, CDR1 is SGHTA and CDR2 is FQGNSA. The CDR3 runs to 14 residues. Trimming stripped 5 bases from V and 5 bases from J, with 15 bases between. This CDR3 reads CASSLQLLLTEAFF. The CDR3 coding sequence is TGTGCCAGCAGCCTACAGCTATTGCTTACTGAAGCTTTCTTT.

The V call is TRBV7-2, the J call TRBJ2-7; the D gene is possibly TRBD2 (5 bases). This CDR3 is 14 amino acids long. Looked up from germline, CDR1 is SGHTA and CDR2 is FQGNSA. The V gene lost 4 bases and the J gene lost 7 bases, with 17 bases spanning the gap. The DNA of the CDR3 is TGTGCCAGCAGCTCACCTTGGACGGGATGGGAGCAGTACTTC. As protein: CASSSPWTGWEQYF.

V is TRBV5-6 and J is TRBJ2-7; D possibly corresponds to TRBD2 (6 bases). Deletions cut 0 bases from V and 4 bases from J, with 14 bases between. The CDR3 extends over 15 amino acids. CDR1 is SGHDT, CDR2 YYEEEE, per germline. CDR3 sequence: CASSLGRGAAYEQYF. The CDR3 coding sequence is TGTGCCAGCAGCTTGGGTCGCGGGGCCGCTTACGAGCAGTACTTC.

V and J are TRBV11-2 and TRBJ2-1; 11 nucleotides line up with TRBD1. Trimming took 5 bases from V and 10 from J; bases not matched to a gene: 10. The CDR3 has 15 residues. The germline V gene has CDR1 SGHAT and CDR2 FQNNGV. The CDR3 region has the DNA TGTGCCAGCAGCCGCCCGGGACAGGGGGACAGGGAGCAGTTCTTC. Translation: CASSRPGQGDREQFF.

The J gene is TRBJ2-7, the V gene TRBV2, with D perhaps matching TRBD1 (6 bases). The V end was cut by 10 bases, the J end by 0 bases, with 13 bases between. CDR1 is SNHLY and CDR2 is FYNNEI in the germline V gene. CDR3 size: 13 residues. The DNA for the CDR3 is TGTGCCACAGGGACACCAAGCTCCTACGAGCAGTACTTC. Protein: CATGTPSSYEQYF.

The rearrangement uses TRBV6-2 or TRBV6-3 and TRBJ1-4; possible D gene TRBD1, 5 bases. Germline V gene data show CDR1 as MNHEY and CDR2 as SVGEGT. Deletions cut 5 bases from V and 7 bases from J, with 8 bases between. The CDR3 consists of 12 residues. CDR3 sequence (DNA): TGTGCCAGCAGTCCGACAGCTGAAAAACTGTTTTTT. Its translation: CASSPTAEKLFF.

The rearrangement joins TRBV5-1 to TRBJ1-2, with TRBD1 identical over 11 bases. J was trimmed by 6 bases and V by 4 bases; bases with no gene match: 5. The CDR3 spans 14 residues. Germline CDR1 reads SGHRS; CDR2 reads YFSETQ. The CDR3 spells CASSPGQGADGYTF. CDR3 DNA sequence: TGCGCCAGCAGCCCAGGACAGGGGGCGGATGGCTACACCTTC.

J is TRBJ2-5 and V is TRBV10-3; D possibly corresponds to TRBD2 (6 bases). CDR1 and CDR2 (germline): ENHRY, SYGVKD. This CDR3 spans 12 amino acids. V gave up 6 bases and J gave up 5 bases, with 10 bases separating them. The CDR3 reads CAIRGTGETQYF. CDR3 DNA: TGTGCCATCAGGGGGACTGGTGAGACCCAGTACTTC.

In its sample, this clone was seen once. The CDR3 DNA reads as TGTGCCAGCCCCCGGCGGAAGTCCTACGAGCAGTACTTC. Translated: CASPRRKSYEQYF. The chain couples TRBV27 to TRBJ2-7; no firm D call. Germline V lookup: CDR1 MNHEY, CDR2 SMNVEV (reference sequence). V dropped 8 bases and J dropped 1 base, with 12 bases sitting between them. CDR3 size: 13 residues.

V is TRBV5-4 and J is TRBJ1-6; a weak D match, TRBD1 (6 bases). The CDR3 sequence is 14 residues long. Germline V lookup: CDR1 SGHNT, CDR2 YYREEE (reference sequence). Trimming took 4 bases from V and 7 from J, leaving 12 bases between them. The CDR3 DNA reads as TGTGCCAGCAGCCCAGGGGAAGGAAATTCACCCCTCCACTTT. Protein sequence: CASSPGEGNSPLHF. Combining the CDR3 with reference TRBV5-4 and TRBJ1-6 gives the whole variable domain ETGVTQSPTHLIKTRGQQVTLRCSSQSGHNTVSWYQQALGQGPQFIFQYYREEENGRGNFPPRFSGLQFPNYSSELNVNALELDDSALYLCASSPGEGNSPLHFGNGTRLTVT.

The chain links TRBV13 to TRBJ1-5; D is ambiguous. The CDR3 is 15 residues long. Trimming stripped 3 bases from V and 0 bases from J, with 9 bases between. Germline V gene lookup returns CDR1 PRHDT and CDR2 FYEKMQ (reference sequence). The chain's CDR3 is CASSFGRYSNQPQHF. CDR3 nucleotide sequence: TGTGCCAGCAGCTTTGGCAGGTATAGCAATCAGCCCCAGCATTTT.

This clone has only a few counts. The V gene is TRBV6-5, the J gene TRBJ1-5; TRBD1 agrees at 7 bases. The V gene end was trimmed by 6 bases and the J gene end by 6 bases; junction bases not matched to a gene: 8. CDR1 is MNHEY, CDR2 SVGAGI, per germline. The CDR3 sequence is 14 residues long. This chain's CDR3 is CASSLQGFGQPQHF. The CDR3 DNA sequence: TGTGCCAGCAGCCTACAGGGGTTCGGTCAGCCCCAGCATTTT.

The chain uses TRBV7-6 and TRBJ2-7, with 7 bases lining up with TRBD2. Trimming at V came to 8 bases and at J to 5 bases, leaving 12 bases not matched to a gene. Germline V gives CDR1 SGHVS, CDR2 FNYEAQ. The length of the CDR3 is 14 residues. The CDR3 bases are TGTGCCAGCTCTCGCGGGGGAGTTCATAACGAGCAGTACTTC. Its protein is CASSRGGVHNEQYF.

The chain joins TRBV30 to TRBJ2-1, with 10 bases matching TRBD2. Trimming cost V 2 bases and J 8 bases; bases outside gene matches: 6. Germline V lookup: CDR1 GTSNPN, CDR2 SVGIG (reference sequence). The CDR3 spans 14 residues. CDR3 region: CAWSPLAGVDEQFF. The CDR3 nucleotides are TGTGCCTGGAGTCCGCTAGCGGGAGTTGATGAGCAGTTCTTC.

This clone was counted only a few times. The chain couples TRBV12-3 or TRBV12-4 to TRBJ1-2; no clear D. The CDR3 runs to 11 residues. V dropped 7 bases and J dropped 5 bases, with 8 bases sitting between them. The CDR3 DNA is TGTGCCAGCACAAGCGATTATGGCTACACCTTC. This sequence encodes CASTSDYGYTF.

The chain couples TRBV19 to TRBJ2-1, with a weak D call TRBD1 (6 bases). V shed 4 bases and J shed 9 bases, with 22 bases lying between them. The CDR3 consists of 16 residues. Germline-derived CDR1 and CDR2 are LNHDA and SQIVND (reference sequence). In DNA form, the CDR3 reads TGTGCCAGTAGTAGGCCAGGCAGGGGCGCAATTGGTGAGCAGTTCTTC. It specifies CASSRPGRGAIGEQFF.

The chain couples TRBV28 to TRBJ2-3; the D gene is possibly TRBD2 (5 bases). The length of the CDR3 is 16 residues. The V gene's germline CDR1 is MDHEN and CDR2 SYDVKM. V was pared by 6 bases and J by 4 bases, with 20 bases between. The CDR3 sequence is CASSSRAGLSADTQYF. DNA for the CDR3: TGTGCCAGCAGCTCTCGTGCGGGTCTGTCCGCAGATACGCAGTATTTT.

The rearrangement links TRBV15 to TRBJ2-1; D unclear. CDR1 and CDR2 (germline): LNHNV, YYDKDF (reference sequence). Trimming shortened V by 0 bases and J by 7 bases, and 13 bases separated the two germline ends. CDR3 size: 15 residues. In DNA form, the CDR3 reads TGTGCCACCAGCAGAGATTCGGCGGTGTGGAATGAGCAGTTCTTC. As protein: CATSRDSAVWNEQFF. Drawing the rest from reference TRBV15 and TRBJ2-1, the complete variable domain is DAMVIQNPRYQVTQFGKPVTLSCSQTLNHNVMYWYQQKSSQAPKLLFHYYDKDFNNEADTPDNFQSRRPNTSFCFLDIRSPGLGDTAMYLCATSRDSAVWNEQFFGPGTRLTVL.

The chain is built from TRBV6-6 and TRBJ2-7; TRBD1 is a possible D gene (5 bases). V was shortened by 5 bases and J by 6 bases, with 14 bases between the two germline ends. This CDR3 has 13 residues. Germline V CDR1 and CDR2: MNHNY, SVGAGI (reference sequence). DNA of the CDR3: TGTGCCAGCAGTCGACAGACAGCGCTCGAGCAGTACTTC. It is translated as CASSRQTALEQYF.

The rearrangement uses TRBV27 and TRBJ1-2; D not resolved. V gave up 6 bases and J gave up 2 bases, with 7 bases separating them. Germline V gene lookup returns CDR1 MNHEY and CDR2 SMNVEV (reference sequence). The CDR3 is 12 residues long. In DNA, the CDR3 is TGTGCCAGCAGCGGGAGGAACTATGGCTACACCTTC. Its translation is CASSGRNYGYTF.

The rearrangement links TRBV5-1 to TRBJ2-3; tentative D call: TRBD2 (5 bases). Germline assignment: CDR1 SGHRS and CDR2 YFSETQ. V was trimmed by 0 bases and J by 4 bases, leaving 6 bases between them. This CDR3 has 13 amino acids. The DNA for the CDR3 is TGCGCCAGCAGCTTGGCCGGGGCAGATACGCAGTATTTT. Protein sequence: CASSLAGADTQYF.

The genes are TRBV27 and TRBJ2-1; TRBD2 matches 10 bases. This CDR3 is 15 amino acids long. Germline V gene sequence: CDR1 MNHEY, CDR2 SMNVEV (reference sequence). V trimming: 10 bases; J trimming: 5 bases; junction bases outside the gene matches: 11. The CDR3 sequence is CATRRGLAGDNEQFF. DNA for the CDR3: TGTGCCACCCGGCGGGGGCTAGCGGGAGACAATGAGCAGTTCTTC.

This rearrangement joins TRBV7-2 to TRBJ2-6, with TRBD1 identical over 7 bases. The CDR3 runs 17 residues. Germline V lookup: CDR1 SGHTA, CDR2 FQGNSA. J was trimmed by 0 bases and V by 4 bases; bases with no gene match: 6. CDR3 nucleotide sequence: TGTGCCAGCAGCTGGGGACAGTTGGACTCTGGGGCCAACGTCCTGACTTTC. It specifies CASSWGQLDSGANVLTF.

The V and J genes are TRBV29-1 and TRBJ1-1; TRBD1 matches at 8 bases. Per germline, CDR1 SQVTM and CDR2 ANQGSEA. This CDR3 is built from 15 residues. The V and J ends lost 5 bases and 6 bases, in that order; junction bases with no gene match: 14. CDR3 residues: CSVSGQEGSYAEAFF. The CDR3 DNA reads as TGCAGCGTTTCGGGACAGGAAGGATCGTATGCTGAAGCTTTCTTT.